This entry features one TCR beta chain sequence. This specimen comes from a study of blood T cell repertoires in COVID-19. As for the study in general: COVID-19 samples, acute and convalescent, were from the United States, Italy and Spain. The analysed material was cDNA or gDNA that came from T cells, B-cell-depleted T cells, or PBMCs.

Method: immunoSEQ multiplex PCR; TCRdb's copy keeps in-frame clones and lacks some. This sample carries 250,000 or so clones, roughly 88% of them seen once, and the ten largest clones take about 2.5%. Across about two dozen US areas, participants ranged in age from about 18 to 89 years. V was shortened by 5 bases and J by 7 bases, with 23 bases between the two germline ends. This CDR3 comprises 17 residues. Germline V gene lookup returns CDR1 MGHDK and CDR2 SYGVNS. The clonotype was recovered from a woman in her thirties or forties with acute COVID-19. The V gene is TRBV25-1, the J gene TRBJ1-4, with unresolved D. Material for sequencing was PBMCs or T cells enriched from blood (not recorded which). In DNA form, the CDR3 reads TGTGCCAGCAGTCCGAATCTAGCAAGTCCGAAGGGTGAAAAACTGTTTTTT. Protein: CASSPNLASPKGEKLFF.